A single sample is the source of the 21 T cell receptor beta chains below, sequenced in a study of blood T cell repertoires in COVID-19. Only in-frame clones appear in the TCRdb table, and some are missing; sequencing was by immunoSEQ multiplex PCR. The data contain 250,000 to 350,000 clones, about four fifths of them singletons. The specimen sequenced was peripheral blood. The receptors originated from a person aged 65 to 85 with COVID-19, enrolled during active disease.

The chain couples TRBV19 to TRBJ1-1; D not resolved. This CDR3 spans 14 amino acids. With 7 bases removed from V and 2 bases from J, the gap between germline ends came to 14 bases. Germline CDR1 reads LNHDA; CDR2 reads SQIVND (reference sequence). CDR3 DNA sequence: TGTGCCAGTACTCCGGGTCAAGCAAACACTGAAGCTTTCTTT. Translating it yields CASTPGQANTEAFF.

The CDR3 DNA follows: TGCAGTGCTAGTAATCAGGGGTACGCTGAAGCTTTCTTT. It codes for CSASNQGYAEAFF. The chain carries TRBV20-1 and TRBJ1-1; tentatively, D is TRBD1 (6 bases). Germline V lookup: CDR1 DFQATT, CDR2 SNEGSKA (reference sequence). The CDR3 is made up of 13 amino acids. The germline V and J ends were trimmed by 3 bases and 6 bases, with 14 bases remaining between them.

The chain is built from TRBV19 and TRBJ2-7; 8 nucleotides match TRBD1. With V trimmed by 9 bases and J by 3 bases, 4 bases remained unmatched. Looked up from germline, CDR1 is LNHDA and CDR2 is SQIVND (reference sequence). This CDR3 is 12 amino acids long. The CDR3 DNA reads as TGTGCCAGCAGCGACAGGGGCTACGAGCAGTACTTC. Translated: CASSDRGYEQYF.

The CDR3 is CSVSLAYTEAFF. CDR3 bases: TGCAGCGTTTCCCTCGCGTACACTGAAGCTTTCTTT. The V call is TRBV29-1, the J call TRBJ1-1; D ambiguous. Trimming removed 5 bases from V and 3 bases from J, with 10 bases in between. This CDR3 is built from 12 residues. CDR1 is SQVTM and CDR2 is ANQGSEA in the germline V gene.

The CDR3 DNA is TGTGCCAGCAGCCGCTGGGGGGGCACTGAAGCTTTCTTT. Residues: CASSRWGGTEAFF. V and J are TRBV5-4 and TRBJ1-1, with D perhaps TRBD1 (5 bases). Germline lookup yields CDR1 SGHNT and CDR2 YYREEE (reference sequence). CDR3 size: 13 residues. Trimming removed 4 bases from V and 4 bases from J, with 11 bases in between.

V and J are TRBV5-1 and TRBJ2-2, with 9 bases aligning to TRBD1. Germline V gene lookup returns CDR1 SGHRS and CDR2 YFSETQ. CDR3 length: 14 residues. Germline trimming cut 1 base from V and 7 bases from J; bases unmatched to any gene: 2. In nucleotides, the CDR3 is TGCGCCAGCAGCTTGACAGGGGGCCACGGGGAGCTGTTTTTT. This codes for CASSLTGGHGELFF. The full variable domain, completed using reference TRBV5-1 and TRBJ2-2, is KAGVTQTPRYLIKTRGQQVTLSCSPISGHRSVSWYQQTPGQGLQFLFEYFSETQRNKGNFPGRFSGRQFSNSRSEMNVSTLELGDSALYLCASSLTGGHGELFFGEGSRLTVL.

This clone was recorded once. This rearrangement joins TRBV27 to TRBJ1-2, with 7 nucleotides matching TRBD1. Trimming cost V 7 bases and J 8 bases; bases outside gene matches: 13. Germline CDR1 MNHEY, CDR2 SMNVEV (reference sequence). The CDR3 runs 14 residues. CDR3 loop: CASKNLGQGVGYTF. For the CDR3, the DNA is TGTGCCAGCAAAAACCTGGGGCAGGGGGTGGGCTACACCTTC.

The genes are TRBV4-1 and TRBJ1-1; D perhaps matches TRBD1 (5 bases). Trimming removed 5 bases at V and 1 base at J, with 11 bases between. CDR1 MGHRA and CDR2 YSYEKL come from the germline V gene. The CDR3 contains 14 residues. CDR3 region: CASSTGGANTEAFF. CDR3 coding DNA: TGCGCCAGCAGCACCGGTGGGGCGAACACTGAAGCTTTCTTT.

This chain connects TRBV5-4 to TRBJ2-5, with D possibly matching TRBD2 (7 bases). CDR1 is SGHNT, CDR2 YYREEE, per germline (reference sequence). This CDR3 region has 15 residues. The V gene lost 3 bases and the J gene lost 4 bases, with 16 bases spanning the gap. The CDR3 region is CASSSTGGGPETQYF. The DNA for the CDR3 is TGTGCCAGCAGCTCGACTGGGGGGGGGCCAGAGACCCAGTACTTC.

This chain uses TRBV28 with TRBJ2-7, with 8 positions matching TRBD1. J gave up 2 bases and V 3 bases, and 6 bases lay outside the gene matches. Germline CDR1 MDHEN, CDR2 SYDVKM. The CDR3 has 15 residues. In nucleotides, the CDR3 is TGTGCCAGCAGTTTGCACAGGGGGGAAACCTACGAGCAGTACTTC. This sequence encodes CASSLHRGETYEQYF.

In its sample, this clone was seen once. V gene TRBV30 combines with J gene TRBJ1-1; maybe TRBD1 (6 bases). Trimming removed 3 bases from V and 1 base from J, with 12 bases in between. This CDR3 has 14 amino acids. Germline V gene lookup returns CDR1 GTSNPN and CDR2 SVGIG (reference sequence). The CDR3 protein is CAWRKGVWNTEAFF. Here the CDR3 DNA reads TGTGCCTGGAGAAAGGGGGTCTGGAACACTGAAGCTTTCTTT. Complete variable domain (other parts from reference TRBV30 and TRBJ1-1): SQTIHQWPATLVQPVGSPLSLECTVEGTSNPNLYWYRQAAGRGLQLLFYSVGIGQISSEVPQNLSASRPQDRQFILSSKKLLLSDSGFYLCAWRKGVWNTEAFFGQGTRLTVV.

J is TRBJ2-7 and V is TRBV28; 8 bases align to TRBD2. This CDR3 region has 14 residues. Per the germline V gene, CDR1 is MDHEN and CDR2 is SYDVKM. V lost 5 bases to trimming and J lost 2 bases; unmatched junction nucleotides: 5. The CDR3 spells CASSGTRVPYEQYF. As DNA, the CDR3 is TGTGCCAGCAGTGGGACTAGAGTCCCCTACGAGCAGTACTTC.

The chain uses TRBV14 and TRBJ2-4; 10 nucleotides line up with TRBD1. This CDR3 contains 18 residues. Germline V gives CDR1 SGHDN, CDR2 FVKESK. V was clipped by 4 bases and J by 3 bases; unmatched bases: 12. CDR3 coding DNA: TGTGCCAGCAGCCTTTCCGGGACAGGGGCCGGGGGCAAAAACATTCAGTACTTC. Its protein product is CASSLSGTGAGGKNIQYF.

The chain links TRBV6-5 to TRBJ2-5; D might be TRBD2 (6 bases). V was pared by 2 bases and J by 1 base, with 11 bases between. The CDR3 is made up of 15 amino acids. The V gene's germline CDR1 is MNHEY and CDR2 SVGAGI. CDR3 in amino acids: CASSYGAGSQETQYF. CDR3 bases: TGTGCCAGCAGTTACGGGGCGGGGAGCCAAGAGACCCAGTACTTC.

The chain employs TRBV4-1 and TRBJ2-5; 8 nucleotides line up with TRBD2. CDR3 length: 17 residues. In germline, CDR1 is MGHRA, CDR2 YSYEKL. The V gene end was trimmed by 1 base and the J gene end by 6 bases; junction bases not matched to a gene: 13. CDR3 DNA: TGCGCCAGCAGCCAAGCGGGCCCGGGGGGGGGCTTGCAGACCCAGTACTTC. Residues: CASSQAGPGGGLQTQYF.

The V call is TRBV6-1, the J call TRBJ1-6; D unclear. Germline V gives CDR1 MNHNS, CDR2 SASEGT. Trimming removed 1 base at V and 8 bases at J, with 6 bases between. The CDR3 runs 13 residues. CDR3 sequence: CASSEERDSPLHF. The CDR3 DNA reads as TGTGCCAGCAGTGAAGAGAGGGATTCACCCCTCCACTTT.

This clone was observed a single time. This chain connects TRBV6-1 to TRBJ1-5; D unresolved. CDR1 and CDR2 from the germline V gene are MNHNS and SASEGT. Trimming took 2 bases from V and 2 from J, leaving 7 bases between them. The CDR3 is 14 residues long. CDR3: CASSESVGNQPQHF. CDR3 nucleotide sequence: TGTGCCAGCAGTGAAAGCGTAGGCAATCAGCCCCAGCATTTT.

The J gene is TRBJ1-5, the V gene TRBV7-2; 7 bases fit TRBD1. Trimming at V came to 6 bases and at J to 3 bases, leaving 8 bases not matched to a gene. The CDR3 sequence is 15 residues long. The germline V gene encodes CDR1 SGHTA and CDR2 FQGNSA. The CDR3 spells CASRQTGSPNQPQHF. For the CDR3, the DNA is TGTGCCAGCAGACAGACAGGGTCCCCCAATCAGCCCCAGCATTTT.

This clone was seen only once. The chain couples TRBV5-6 to TRBJ1-2; no clear D gene. This CDR3 is 15 amino acids long. Between the trimmed V and J ends, which lost 1 base and 0 bases, there was a span of 10 bases. Germline CDR1 and CDR2: SGHDT and YYEEEE. The CDR3 DNA is TGTGCCAGCAGCTTGTGGGTCCTAGCTAACTATGGCTACACCTTC. It encodes CASSLWVLANYGYTF.

The chain employs TRBV5-1 and TRBJ2-1, with D possibly being TRBD2 (6 bases). Germline assignment: CDR1 SGHRS and CDR2 YFSETQ. Trimming removed 0 bases from V and 12 bases from J, with 10 bases in between. The CDR3 consists of 12 residues. CDR3 sequence reads: CASSLVSEGQFF. CDR3 sequence (DNA): TGCGCCAGCAGCTTGGTATCGGAGGGGCAGTTCTTC.

This sequence joins TRBV30 and TRBJ1-5, with 7 bases fitting TRBD1. V gave up 5 bases and J gave up 4 bases; unmatched junction bases: 8. Looked up from germline, CDR1 is GTSNPN and CDR2 is SVGIG (reference sequence). The CDR3 has 14 residues. CDR3 sequence reads: CAWHPGQPNQPQHF. CDR3 nucleotides: TGTGCCTGGCATCCGGGACAGCCGAATCAGCCCCAGCATTTT.